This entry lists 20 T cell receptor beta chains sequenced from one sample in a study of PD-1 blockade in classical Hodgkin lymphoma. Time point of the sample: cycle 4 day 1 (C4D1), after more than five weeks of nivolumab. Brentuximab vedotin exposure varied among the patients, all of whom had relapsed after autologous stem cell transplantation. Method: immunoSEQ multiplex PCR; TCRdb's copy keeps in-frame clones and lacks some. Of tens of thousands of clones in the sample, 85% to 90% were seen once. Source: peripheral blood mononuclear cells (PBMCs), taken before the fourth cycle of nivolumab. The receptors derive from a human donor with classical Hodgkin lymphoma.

In DNA form, the CDR3 reads TGCGCCAGCAGTAGTACGGGAGTGGGCAAAAACATTCAGTACTTC. This gives the protein CASSSTGVGKNIQYF. The rearrangement uses TRBV5-1 and TRBJ2-4, with a tentative D call TRBD2 (6 bases). There are 15 residues in the CDR3. In germline, CDR1 is SGHRS, CDR2 YFSETQ. V gave up 5 bases and J gave up 3 bases, with 15 bases separating them.

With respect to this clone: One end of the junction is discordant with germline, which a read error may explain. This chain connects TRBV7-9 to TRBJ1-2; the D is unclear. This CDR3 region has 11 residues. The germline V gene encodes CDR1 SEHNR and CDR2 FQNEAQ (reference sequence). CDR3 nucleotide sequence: TGTGCCAGCAGCTTAGCGAATCTTCCCCACTTC. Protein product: CASSLANLPHF. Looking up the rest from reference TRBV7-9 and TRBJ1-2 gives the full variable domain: DTGVSQNPRHKITKRGQNVTFRCDPISEHNRLYWYRQTLGQGPEFLTYFQNEAQLEKSRLLSDRFSAERPKGSFSTLEIQRTEQGDSAMYLCASSLANLPHFGSGTRLTVV.

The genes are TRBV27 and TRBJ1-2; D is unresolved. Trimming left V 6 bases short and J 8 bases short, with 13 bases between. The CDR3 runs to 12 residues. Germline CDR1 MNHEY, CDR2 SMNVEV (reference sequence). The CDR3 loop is CASRIGIGGYTF. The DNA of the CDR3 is TGTGCCAGCAGGATAGGGATAGGCGGCTACACCTTC.

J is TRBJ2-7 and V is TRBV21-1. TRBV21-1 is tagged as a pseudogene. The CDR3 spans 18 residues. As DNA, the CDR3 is TGTGCCAGCAGCACCTCCGGGACGGCCAAGGTGGTAGTCTACGAGCAGTACTTC. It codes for CASSTSGTAKVVVYEQYF.

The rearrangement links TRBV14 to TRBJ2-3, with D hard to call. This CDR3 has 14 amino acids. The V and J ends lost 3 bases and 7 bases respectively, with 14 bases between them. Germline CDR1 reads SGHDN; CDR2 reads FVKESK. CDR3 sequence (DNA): TGTGCCAGCAGCCAGGTTTTTCCCGGCCATACGCAGTATTTT. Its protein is CASSQVFPGHTQYF.

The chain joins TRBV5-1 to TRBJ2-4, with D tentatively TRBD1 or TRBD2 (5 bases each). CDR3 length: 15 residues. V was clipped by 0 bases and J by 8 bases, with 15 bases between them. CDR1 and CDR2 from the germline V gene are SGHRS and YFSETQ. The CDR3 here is CASSLARVSGDIQYF. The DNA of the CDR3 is TGCGCCAGCAGCTTGGCCAGGGTCTCCGGGGACATTCAGTACTTC.

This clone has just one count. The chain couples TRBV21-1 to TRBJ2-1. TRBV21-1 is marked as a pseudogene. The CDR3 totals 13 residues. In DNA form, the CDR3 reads TGTGCCAGCAAAGGGGGGTCTGGCAATGAGCAGTTCTTC. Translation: CASKGGSGNEQFF.

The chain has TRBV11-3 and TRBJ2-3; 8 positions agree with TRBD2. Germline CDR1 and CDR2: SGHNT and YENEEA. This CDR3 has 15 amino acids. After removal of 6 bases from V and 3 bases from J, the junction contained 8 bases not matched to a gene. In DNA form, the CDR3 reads TGTGCCAGCAGAGCGGGAGTCGGATGGACAGATACGCAGTATTTT. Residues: CASRAGVGWTDTQYF.

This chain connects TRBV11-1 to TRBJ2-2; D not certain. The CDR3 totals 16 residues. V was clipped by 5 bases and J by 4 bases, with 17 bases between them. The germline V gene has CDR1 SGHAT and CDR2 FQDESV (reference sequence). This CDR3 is CASSGLVTRGTGELFF. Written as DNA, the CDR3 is TGTGCCAGCAGCGGGCTAGTTACTCGTGGCACCGGGGAGCTGTTTTTT.

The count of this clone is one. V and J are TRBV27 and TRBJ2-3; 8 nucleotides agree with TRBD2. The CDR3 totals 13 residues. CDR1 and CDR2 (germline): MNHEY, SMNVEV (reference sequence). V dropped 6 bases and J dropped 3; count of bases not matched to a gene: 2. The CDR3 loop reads CASRLAVTDTQYF. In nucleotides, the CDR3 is TGTGCCAGCAGACTAGCGGTTACAGATACGCAGTATTTT.

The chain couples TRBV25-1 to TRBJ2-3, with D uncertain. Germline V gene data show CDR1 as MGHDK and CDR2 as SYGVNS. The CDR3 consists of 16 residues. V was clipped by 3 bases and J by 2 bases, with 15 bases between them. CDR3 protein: CASSDGPPITTDTQYF. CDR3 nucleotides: TGTGCCAGCAGTGATGGGCCCCCGATTACCACAGATACGCAGTATTTT.

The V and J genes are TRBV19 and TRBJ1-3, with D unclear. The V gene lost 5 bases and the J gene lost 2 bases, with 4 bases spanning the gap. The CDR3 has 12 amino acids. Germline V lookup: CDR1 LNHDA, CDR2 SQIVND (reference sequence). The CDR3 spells CASSPPGNTIYF. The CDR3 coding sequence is TGTGCCAGTAGTCCCCCTGGAAACACCATATATTTT.

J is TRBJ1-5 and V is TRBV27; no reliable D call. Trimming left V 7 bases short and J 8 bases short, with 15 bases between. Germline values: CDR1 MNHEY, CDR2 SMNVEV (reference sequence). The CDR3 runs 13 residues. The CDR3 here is CASTISFGEPQHF. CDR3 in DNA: TGTGCCAGCACTATCTCATTCGGGGAGCCCCAGCATTTT.

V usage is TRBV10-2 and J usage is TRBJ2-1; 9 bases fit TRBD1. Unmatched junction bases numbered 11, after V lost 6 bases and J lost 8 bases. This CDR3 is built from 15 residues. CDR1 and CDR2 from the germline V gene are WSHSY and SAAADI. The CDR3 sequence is CASRAPGTGMHEQFF. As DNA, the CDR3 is TGCGCCAGCAGAGCTCCAGGGACAGGGATGCATGAGCAGTTCTTC.

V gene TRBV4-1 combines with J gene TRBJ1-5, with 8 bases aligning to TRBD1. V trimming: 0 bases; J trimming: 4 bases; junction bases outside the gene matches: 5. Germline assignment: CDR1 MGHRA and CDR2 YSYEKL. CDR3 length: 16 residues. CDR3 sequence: CASSQETGASNQPQHF. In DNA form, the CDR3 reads TGCGCCAGCAGCCAAGAGACAGGGGCGTCGAATCAGCCCCAGCATTTT.

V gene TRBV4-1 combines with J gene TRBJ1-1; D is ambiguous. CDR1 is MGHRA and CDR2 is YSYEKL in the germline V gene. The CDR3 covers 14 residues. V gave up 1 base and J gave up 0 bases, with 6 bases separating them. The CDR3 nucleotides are TGCGCCAGCAGCCAAGTGCACTTGAACACTGAAGCTTTCTTT. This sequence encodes CASSQVHLNTEAFF.

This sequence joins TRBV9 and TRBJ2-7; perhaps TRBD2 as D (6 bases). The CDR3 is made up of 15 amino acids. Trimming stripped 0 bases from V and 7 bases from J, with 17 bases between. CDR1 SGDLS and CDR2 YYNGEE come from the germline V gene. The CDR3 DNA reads TGTGCCAGCAGCGTAGGTGTGCTAGCGTTCCCAGAGCAGTACTTC. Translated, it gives CASSVGVLAFPEQYF.

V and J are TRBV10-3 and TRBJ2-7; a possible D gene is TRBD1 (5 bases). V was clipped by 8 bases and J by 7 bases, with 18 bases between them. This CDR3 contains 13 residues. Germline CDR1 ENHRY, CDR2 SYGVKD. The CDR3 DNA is TGTGCCATCTGGGGCAGGGCGTCGGGTGAGCAGTACTTC. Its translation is CAIWGRASGEQYF.

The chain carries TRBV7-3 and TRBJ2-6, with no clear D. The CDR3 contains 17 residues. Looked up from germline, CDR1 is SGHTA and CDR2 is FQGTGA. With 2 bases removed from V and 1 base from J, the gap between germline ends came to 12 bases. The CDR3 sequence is CASSLARANSGANVLTF. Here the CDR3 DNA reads TGTGCCAGCAGCTTAGCCCGGGCGAATTCTGGGGCCAACGTCCTGACTTTC.

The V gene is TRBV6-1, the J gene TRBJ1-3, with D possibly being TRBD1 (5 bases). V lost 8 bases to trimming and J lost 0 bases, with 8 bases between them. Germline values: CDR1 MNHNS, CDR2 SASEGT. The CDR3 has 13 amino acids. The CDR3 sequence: CASGASSGNTIYF. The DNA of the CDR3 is TGTGCCAGCGGGGCGAGCTCTGGAAACACCATATATTTT.